Reported below is one T cell receptor (beta chain). The sample originates from a study of T cells after yellow fever vaccination. TCRdb analysed the 5' RACE reads with MiXCR anew, one entry per CDR3 protein. The sample has some 390,000 distinct CDR3 sequences, under 20% seen once; the top ten hold over 15%. This CDR3 spans 15 amino acids. Per the germline V gene, CDR1 is MDHEN and CDR2 is SYDVKM. V was pared by 4 bases and J by 0 bases, with 4 bases of the junction left unmatched. The V call is TRBV28, the J call TRBJ2-3; TRBD1 matches at 7 bases. The specimen comprised PBMCs, sampled before the yellow fever booster vaccination. The clonotype was recovered from a young man who received the YFV17D yellow fever vaccine. This CDR3 is CASSSGQTSTDTQYF. The DNA of the CDR3 is TGTGCCAGCAGTTCGGGACAGACTAGCACAGATACGCAGTATTTT.